The clone carrying this T cell receptor beta chain was seen at least ten times. Its antigen remains unidentified. The data were taken from a study of regulatory T cells in long-lasting Graves disease. Study results and limitations: In persistent patients, shared public clonotypes (more than 2,500) outnumbered those in new patients (approximately 940).

Investigators prepared the TCR beta libraries by applying iRepertoire HTBI primers and Arm-PCR of CDR3 regions. In the original analysis: Across the samples, identification revealed 50 to 80 TRBV and 12 to 15 TRBJ segments. TCRdb re-called the multiplex PCR reads through MiXCR, storing one row per CDR3 protein. The V and J calls and clone size are TCRdb's, not the authors'. The top ten hold about an eighth of the sample, which has hundreds of thousands of distinct CDR3 sequences, about 20% seen once. Time point of the sample: persistent/refractory GD, antithyroid drugs over 5 years with positive TRAb. Extracted PBMC RNA gave rise to the TCR library. This CDR3 spans 17 amino acids. V was clipped by 6 bases and J by 5 bases; unmatched bases: 12.

The source of this sequence is a female donor with Graves disease. The source material was peripheral blood mononuclear cells (PBMCs), sampled when the disease was refractory, from a patient treated with antithyroid drugs. The chain joins TRBV12-3 or TRBV12-4 to TRBJ1-5, with 11 bases aligning to TRBD1. The CDR3 protein is CASSREGTGGYYQPQHF. The CDR3 coding sequence is TGTGCCAGCAGCCGAGAAGGGACAGGGGGTTACTATCAGCCCCAGCATTTT.